These T cell receptor beta chains were read from a single sample in a study of shared clonotypes between healthy human individuals. TCRdb's copy holds only in-frame clones and misses some; the assay was immunoSEQ multiplex PCR. Of about 1.1 million clones listed, roughly 74% were seen once; the top ten hold roughly 0.62%. The sample consisted of memory CD4+ T cells from PBMCs. The receptor set was obtained from a man aged 18 to 35 in good health. Some clones in this sample may be carry-over from other donors' samples. The CDR3 runs from the conserved cysteine through the conserved F or W. D genes are given only for firm matches. Some rows have no size entry. The others give once, few or many, or a class for an expanded clone.

cdr3_nt: TGTGCCAGCTCACCACGGCAACGAGAGACCCAGTACTTC
cdr3_aa: CASSPRQRETQYF
d_call: .
clone_size: .
j_call: TRBJ2-5
v_call: TRBV18

cdr3_nt: TGCGCCAGCAGCCAACAAATCAGCGGGAGGGCCGACGGGGAGCTGTTTTTT
cdr3_aa: CASSQQISGRADGELFF
d_call: TRBD2
clone_size: .
j_call: TRBJ2-2
v_call: TRBV4-3

cdr3_nt: TGCGCCAGCAGCCATGTGGGGAGAGAAACCTACAATGAGCAGTTCTTC
cdr3_aa: CASSHVGRETYNEQFF
d_call: .
clone_size: .
j_call: TRBJ2-1
v_call: TRBV4-1

cdr3_nt: TGCAGCGTTGGACAGGGCCGCACCGGGGAGCTGTTTTTT
cdr3_aa: CSVGQGRTGELFF
d_call: TRBD1
clone_size: .
j_call: TRBJ2-2
v_call: TRBV29-1

cdr3_nt: TGTGCCAGCAGCGCTAGCATGGGGTACGAGCAGTACTTC
cdr3_aa: CASSASMGYEQYF
d_call: .
clone_size: .
j_call: TRBJ2-7
v_call: TRBV9

cdr3_nt: TGTGCCAGCAGCTGGATTGAGGCAACAGATACGCAGTATTTT
cdr3_aa: CASSWIEATDTQYF
d_call: .
clone_size: .
j_call: TRBJ2-3
v_call: TRBV13

cdr3_nt: TGCAGCTCCCCACGGGAGGGGGAGACCCAGTACTTC
cdr3_aa: CSSPREGETQYF
d_call: TRBD2
clone_size: .
j_call: TRBJ2-5
v_call: TRBV29-1

cdr3_nt: TGTGCCAGCAGTTTACCGTCGGGGGTTACGCCTGGAAACACCATATATTTT
cdr3_aa: CASSLPSGVTPGNTIYF
d_call: .
clone_size: .
j_call: TRBJ1-3
v_call: TRBV28

cdr3_nt: TGTGCCAGCAGCTTAATTCACAACAATGAGCAGTTCTTC
cdr3_aa: CASSLIHNNEQFF
d_call: .
clone_size: .
j_call: TRBJ2-1
v_call: TRBV7-3

cdr3_nt: TGTGCCAGCAGCACCTTACAGGGCTATGGCTACACCTTC
cdr3_aa: CASSTLQGYGYTF
d_call: .
clone_size: .
j_call: TRBJ1-2
v_call: TRBV28

cdr3_nt: TGTGCCAGCAGTGTTGTGCCCGCGTGGGGCTACACCTTC
cdr3_aa: CASSVVPAWGYTF
d_call: .
clone_size: .
j_call: TRBJ1-2
v_call: TRBV2

cdr3_nt: TGTGCCAGCAGCTTACGCCCCACACAGGGGGGCTCTGAAGCTTTCTTT
cdr3_aa: CASSLRPTQGGSEAFF
d_call: TRBD1
clone_size: .
j_call: TRBJ1-1
v_call: TRBV7-6

cdr3_nt: TGTGCCTGGAGTGTCGCTTTGCGGGATCACCCTGTGGGGAGCTACGAGCAGTACTTC
cdr3_aa: CAWSVALRDHPVGSYEQYF
d_call: .
clone_size: .
j_call: TRBJ2-7
v_call: TRBV30

cdr3_nt: TGTGCCAGCAGCCAACTTATACAGGGGATCCATGGCTACACCTTC
cdr3_aa: CASSQLIQGIHGYTF
d_call: TRBD1
clone_size: .
j_call: TRBJ1-2
v_call: TRBV4-2

cdr3_nt: TGTGCCAGTAGTCGAGAGGGGGGCACTGAAGCTTTCTTT
cdr3_aa: CASSREGGTEAFF
d_call: .
clone_size: .
j_call: TRBJ1-1
v_call: TRBV19

cdr3_nt: TGCAGTGCTAGGGGACTACCCCTCGGCTTCTTT
cdr3_aa: CSARGLPLGFF
d_call: TRBD2
clone_size: .
j_call: TRBJ2-3
v_call: TRBV20-1

cdr3_nt: TGCGCCAGCAGCTTCATAGGGGAAGAGACCCAGTACTTC
cdr3_aa: CASSFIGEETQYF
d_call: .
clone_size: .
j_call: TRBJ2-5
v_call: TRBV5-1

cdr3_nt: TGTGCCAGCTCACAAAACAGGGGGACTGGGAACGAGCAGTACTTC
cdr3_aa: CASSQNRGTGNEQYF
d_call: TRBD1
clone_size: .
j_call: TRBJ2-7
v_call: TRBV18

cdr3_nt: TGTGCCAGCCAAAACCCCGGCGGGGAGCTGTTTTTT
cdr3_aa: CASQNPGGELFF
d_call: .
clone_size: .
j_call: TRBJ2-2
v_call: TRBV28

cdr3_nt: TGTGCCAGCAGTGTCGGGGGTAGCGGGAGTGATACGCAGTATTTT
cdr3_aa: CASSVGGSGSDTQYF
d_call: TRBD2
clone_size: .
j_call: TRBJ2-3
v_call: TRBV2

cdr3_nt: TGCGCCAGCAGCCAGGGACGGACGAACACCGGGGAGCTGTTTTTT
cdr3_aa: CASSQGRTNTGELFF
d_call: .
clone_size: .
j_call: TRBJ2-2
v_call: TRBV4-1

cdr3_nt: TGTGCCAGCAGTTACGGACGGGCCCACCAAGAGACCCAGTACTTC
cdr3_aa: CASSYGRAHQETQYF
d_call: .
clone_size: few
j_call: TRBJ2-5
v_call: TRBV6-5

cdr3_nt: TGTGCCAGCTCACCACCGATGGGCGAGCAGTACTTC
cdr3_aa: CASSPPMGEQYF
d_call: .
clone_size: .
j_call: TRBJ2-7
v_call: TRBV18

cdr3_nt: TGTGCCAGCAGTTACGCGGACAGGGGTAGCACTGAAGCTTTCTTT
cdr3_aa: CASSYADRGSTEAFF
d_call: TRBD1
clone_size: .
j_call: TRBJ1-1
v_call: TRBV6-5

cdr3_nt: TGTGCCAGCACCGAATCCGGGACTAGCGGGAGTGCCGGGGAGCTGTTTTTT
cdr3_aa: CASTESGTSGSAGELFF
d_call: TRBD2
clone_size: .
j_call: TRBJ2-2
v_call: TRBV27

cdr3_nt: TGTGCCAGCAGCGCCCCCGGGACTAGCGGCATGTCGAAGCAGTTCTTC
cdr3_aa: CASSAPGTSGMSKQFF
d_call: TRBD2
clone_size: .
j_call: TRBJ2-1
v_call: TRBV5-6

cdr3_nt: TGTGCCAGCAGTGGAACAGGGCTGTATAATTCACCCCTCCACTTT
cdr3_aa: CASSGTGLYNSPLHF
d_call: .
clone_size: .
j_call: TRBJ1-6
v_call: TRBV6-1

cdr3_nt: TGTGCCAGCAGAGACAGGGCTTACGAGCAGTACTTC
cdr3_aa: CASRDRAYEQYF
d_call: TRBD1
clone_size: .
j_call: TRBJ2-7
v_call: TRBV6-1

cdr3_nt: TGTGCCAGCAGCCTGTACTACGAGCAGTACTTC
cdr3_aa: CASSLYYEQYF
d_call: .
clone_size: .
j_call: TRBJ2-7
v_call: TRBV2

cdr3_nt: TGCGCCAGCAGCTTCGGACAGGGGTCGGCCGGGGAGCTGTTTTTT
cdr3_aa: CASSFGQGSAGELFF
d_call: TRBD1
clone_size: many
j_call: TRBJ2-2
v_call: TRBV5-1

cdr3_nt: TGTGCCAGCAGTTTAGTAACAGTGGCCAAAAACATTCAGTACTTC
cdr3_aa: CASSLVTVAKNIQYF
d_call: .
clone_size: .
j_call: TRBJ2-4
v_call: TRBV28

cdr3_nt: TGTGCCACCAGCAGAGGGGCTAGCGAAGACACAGATACGCAGTATTTT
cdr3_aa: CATSRGASEDTDTQYF
d_call: .
clone_size: many
j_call: TRBJ2-3
v_call: TRBV15

cdr3_nt: TGTGCCAGCAGCCCAGGGTCCTACGAGCAGTACTTC
cdr3_aa: CASSPGSYEQYF
d_call: .
clone_size: once
j_call: TRBJ2-7
v_call: TRBV7-9

cdr3_nt: TGCGCCAGCAGCCAAGCGTCGGGGGGGGATGAGACCCAGTACTTC
cdr3_aa: CASSQASGGDETQYF
d_call: TRBD2
clone_size: .
j_call: TRBJ2-5
v_call: TRBV4-1

cdr3_nt: TGTGCCAGCACCTCGACAGGACAAGAGACCCAGTACTTC
cdr3_aa: CASTSTGQETQYF
d_call: .
clone_size: .
j_call: TRBJ2-5
v_call: TRBV27

cdr3_nt: TGCGCCAGCAGCCAAGGAGGGGCTGGAGAGACCCAGTACTTC
cdr3_aa: CASSQGGAGETQYF
d_call: .
clone_size: once
j_call: TRBJ2-5
v_call: TRBV4-1

cdr3_nt: TGTGCCACCCAGGACAGGGTCAATCAGCCCCAGCATTTT
cdr3_aa: CATQDRVNQPQHF
d_call: TRBD1
clone_size: .
j_call: TRBJ1-5
v_call: TRBV19

cdr3_nt: TGTGCCAGCAGTCAGGGAACGTGGCAGGCCTATGGCTACACCTTC
cdr3_aa: CASSQGTWQAYGYTF
d_call: .
clone_size: .
j_call: TRBJ1-2
v_call: TRBV28

cdr3_nt: TGCGCCAGCAGGATTGCCGGGACAGGGCCCTACGAGCAGTACTTC
cdr3_aa: CASRIAGTGPYEQYF
d_call: TRBD1
clone_size: once
j_call: TRBJ2-7
v_call: TRBV5-1

cdr3_nt: TGTGCCAGCATCCCGGTAAACAAGGCCCATTCCTACGAGCAGTACTTC
cdr3_aa: CASIPVNKAHSYEQYF
d_call: .
clone_size: .
j_call: TRBJ2-7
v_call: TRBV2

cdr3_nt: TGTGCCAGCAGCCTCCAGCGGGAAGAGACCCAGTACTTC
cdr3_aa: CASSLQREETQYF
d_call: .
clone_size: .
j_call: TRBJ2-5
v_call: TRBV16

cdr3_nt: TGTGCCAGCAGCCCGCTAGCGGGAGCTCCATCCTATACGCAGTATTTT
cdr3_aa: CASSPLAGAPSYTQYF
d_call: TRBD2
clone_size: .
j_call: TRBJ2-3
v_call: TRBV7-8

cdr3_nt: TGCAGCGTTGACGCGACAGACACCTCCTACGAGCAGTACTTC
cdr3_aa: CSVDATDTSYEQYF
d_call: .
clone_size: .
j_call: TRBJ2-7
v_call: TRBV29-1

cdr3_nt: TGTGCCAGCAGTTCGATACTAGCGGGACAATTCTACGAGCAGTACTTC
cdr3_aa: CASSSILAGQFYEQYF
d_call: TRBD2
clone_size: .
j_call: TRBJ2-7
v_call: TRBV27

cdr3_nt: TGTGCCAGCTCCCCCGGACTAGCGTCGTACTCAGATACGCAGTATTTT
cdr3_aa: CASSPGLASYSDTQYF
d_call: TRBD2
clone_size: .
j_call: TRBJ2-3
v_call: TRBV18

cdr3_nt: TGCGCCAGCAGCTTGGAGCCGTACACTGAAGCTTTCTTT
cdr3_aa: CASSLEPYTEAFF
d_call: .
clone_size: .
j_call: TRBJ1-1
v_call: TRBV5-1

cdr3_nt: TGTGCCAGCAGCTTTGGACATACTGAAGCTTTCTTT
cdr3_aa: CASSFGHTEAFF
d_call: .
clone_size: .
j_call: TRBJ1-1
v_call: TRBV7-9

cdr3_nt: TGCGCCAGCAGCTTGGCAAGCTCCGAGCAGTACTTC
cdr3_aa: CASSLASSEQYF
d_call: .
clone_size: few
j_call: TRBJ2-7
v_call: TRBV5-1

cdr3_nt: TGCGCCAGCAGCCGCGGACTTGCTAGCGGGAGATCTTACAATGAGCAGTTCTTC
cdr3_aa: CASSRGLASGRSYNEQFF
d_call: TRBD2
clone_size: .
j_call: TRBJ2-1
v_call: TRBV4-1